The present T cell receptor (beta chain) was sequenced within a study of glioma-infiltrating T cells after dendritic cell vaccination. V shed 4 bases, J shed 4 bases, and the junction held 5 bases outside the gene matches. The CDR3 loop spans 15 amino acids. Germline V gene data show CDR1 as SNHLY and CDR2 as FYNNEI. The assay was immunoSEQ multiplex PCR, and TCRdb's table has in-frame clones only and misses some. The sample yields some 70,000 clones, under 90% seen once. The chain carries TRBV2 and TRBJ2-1; TRBD2 matches 9 bases. The sequence was obtained from a human donor with glioblastoma. Sequences were derived from blood, sampled before dendritic cell vaccination. CDR3 nucleotide sequence: TGTGCCAGCAGTGCTACCAGCGGGGGGTACAATGAGCAGTTCTTC. It is translated as CASSATSGGYNEQFF.